One sample yielded the 15 T cell receptor beta chains listed below, sequenced in a study of T cell repertoires in cytomegalovirus infection. One entry per CDR3 protein, called by TCRdb with MiXCR from the reads. The repertoire holds roughly 800,000 distinct CDR3 sequences, with approximately 32% as singletons. For these TCRs, the target antigens are not known. The sequencing used cultured CD8+ T cells from PBMCs, collected from culture after CMV antigen stimulation. The receptors shown here come from a human donor in good health (CMV status not recorded). Some clones in this sample may be carry-over from other donors' samples.

The V and J genes are TRBV20-1 and TRBJ2-7; possibly TRBD1 for D (6 bases). The CDR3 extends over 13 amino acids. V lost 0 bases and J 7 bases, leaving 13 bases between the germline ends. In germline, CDR1 is DFQATT, CDR2 SNEGSKA (reference sequence). For the CDR3, the DNA is TGCAGTGCTAGAGATAGGGGGTTCCGGGAGCAGTACGTC. Translated: CSARDRGFREQYV.

The V gene is TRBV18, the J gene TRBJ1-6; tentatively, D is TRBD1 (5 bases). CDR1 is KGHSH and CDR2 is LQKENI in the germline V gene. This CDR3 region has 15 residues. V was pared by 3 bases and J by 10 bases, with 16 bases between. CDR3 nucleotide sequence: TGTGCCAGCTCACCGTCCGGGACTTACGAATCACCCCTCCACTTT. This codes for CASSPSGTYESPLHF.

The chain combines TRBV19 with TRBJ2-1, with 8 bases that match TRBD2. Germline CDR1 LNHDA, CDR2 SQIVND (reference sequence). This CDR3 is built from 16 residues. The ends lost 8 bases at V and 0 bases at J; junction bases unmatched: 9. The CDR3 DNA reads TGTGCCAGTTCCTCTAGCGGGTTTAGCTCCTACAATGAGCAGTTCTTC. Translating gives CASSSSGFSSYNEQFF.

The chain joins TRBV3-1 to TRBJ2-1; 7 bases align to TRBD2. With V trimmed by 0 bases and J by 2 bases, 4 bases remained unmatched. The CDR3 totals 16 residues. Looked up from germline, CDR1 is LGHDT and CDR2 is YNNKEL (reference sequence). The CDR3 sequence is CASSQDWRGTYNEQFF. The CDR3 nucleotides read TGTGCCAGCAGCCAAGATTGGCGGGGGACCTACAATGAGCAGTTCTTC.

This clonotype has only a few counts. The chain couples TRBV7-9 to TRBJ1-1; no clear D. V lost 5 bases, J lost 5 bases, and 15 bases lay in between. CDR3 length: 14 amino acids. CDR1 and CDR2 from the germline V gene are SEHNR and FQNEAQ (reference sequence). As DNA, the CDR3 is TGTGCCAGCAGCCCAGACGGGGTCGGGACTGAAGCTTTCTTT. It encodes CASSPDGVGTEAFF.

Of note for this clonotype: The missing conserved phenylalanine or tryptophan at the end of this CDR3 makes a read error likely. V gene TRBV7-6 combines with J gene TRBJ2-1; D unclear. Germline loops: CDR1 SGHVS, CDR2 FNYEAQ. The CDR3 is 15 residues long. The ends were cut back, 7 bases at V and 7 bases at J, with 20 bases in the middle. Written as DNA, the CDR3 is TGTGCCAGCACCCCATACGGCCGCTCGAGGAATGAGCAGTTCTCC. As protein: CASTPYGRSRNEQFS.

This clonotype was recorded a few times. The rearrangement uses TRBV6-6 and TRBJ1-1; 10 bases align to TRBD1. This CDR3 contains 13 residues. Per germline, CDR1 MNHNY and CDR2 SVGAGI (reference sequence). Trimming removed 7 bases from V and 6 bases from J; junction bases left unmatched: 5. CDR3 sequence (DNA): TGTGCCAGCAAACCGGGACAGGGGTCTGAAGCTTTCTTT. Translated: CASKPGQGSEAFF.

V usage is TRBV5-1 and J usage is TRBJ1-1; tentative D call: TRBD1 (5 bases). Germline V CDR1 and CDR2: SGHRS, YFSETQ. The CDR3 runs 17 residues. V was pared by 0 bases and J by 0 bases, with 15 bases between. The CDR3 bases are TGCGCCAGCAGCTTGGCCTCCCTGGGGCGGATGAACACTGAAGCTTTCTTT. It encodes CASSLASLGRMNTEAFF.

The chain combines TRBV20-1 with TRBJ1-2, with 10 bases identical to TRBD1. This CDR3 has 13 amino acids. The germline V gene encodes CDR1 DFQATT and CDR2 SNEGSKA (reference sequence). V lost 1 base and J lost 8; bases outside the gene matches: 4. The CDR3 region has the DNA TGCAGTGCTAGAGGCGGGGGACAGGGGGGCTACACCTTC. Translation gives CSARGGGQGGYTF.

The chain employs TRBV20-1 and TRBJ2-7, with 9 bases fitting TRBD2. V lost 3 bases, J lost 4 bases, and 10 bases stayed unmatched. This CDR3 has 15 residues. CDR1 is DFQATT and CDR2 is SNEGSKA in the germline V gene (reference sequence). The CDR3 reads CSARRLTSGIYEQYF. The CDR3 DNA sequence: TGCAGTGCTAGGCGATTGACTAGCGGTATTTACGAGCAGTACTTC.

There are a few counts of this clonotype. J is TRBJ1-1 and V is TRBV10-2; 7 bases line up with TRBD1. With 7 bases clipped from V and 1 base from J, the junction kept 3 bases outside the gene matches. This CDR3 region has 13 residues. CDR1 and CDR2 (germline): WSHSY, SAAADI. CDR3 residues: CASKNRGNTEAFF. CDR3 sequence (DNA): TGCGCCAGCAAAAACAGGGGGAACACTGAAGCTTTCTTT.

This clonotype occurred a few times. The chain uses TRBV4-1 and TRBJ2-1; 12 bases match TRBD2. V gave up 4 bases and J gave up 5 bases; unmatched junction bases: 9. Germline V gives CDR1 MGHRA, CDR2 YSYEKL. The CDR3 runs to 17 residues. CDR3 loop: CASSLRLAGVIDNEQFF. The CDR3 DNA reads as TGCGCCAGCAGCCTCCGACTAGCGGGGGTAATAGACAATGAGCAGTTCTTC.

The chain uses TRBV5-1 and TRBJ1-5; the D gene is possibly TRBD1 (5 bases). Germline CDR1 and CDR2: SGHRS and YFSETQ. Trimming stripped 4 bases from V and 3 bases from J, with 14 bases between. The CDR3 has 15 residues. For the CDR3, the DNA is TGCGCCAGCAGCCAGGATGACAGCCTCAATCAGCCCCAGCATTTT. It translates to CASSQDDSLNQPQHF.

The chain has TRBV20-1 and TRBJ2-7; no definite D call. Germline V gene sequence: CDR1 DFQATT, CDR2 SNEGSKA (reference sequence). Trimming shortened V by 0 bases and J by 8 bases, and 5 bases separated the two germline ends. The CDR3 covers 10 residues. CDR3 residues: CSAREGQQYF. The CDR3 DNA follows: TGCAGTGCTAGAGAAGGCCAGCAGTACTTC.

The gene calls are TRBV29-1 and TRBJ2-1, with D possibly matching TRBD1 (6 bases). V lost 1 base and J 8 bases, leaving 9 bases between the germline ends. The CDR3 totals 12 residues. The germline V gene encodes CDR1 SQVTM and CDR2 ANQGSEA. This CDR3 reads CSVEVGGHEQFF. DNA for the CDR3: TGCAGCGTTGAAGTTGGGGGCCATGAGCAGTTCTTC.